This TCR beta chain came from a study of blood T cell repertoires in COVID-19. Study overall: The United States, Italy and Spain were the sources of the acute and convalescent COVID-19 samples. The analysed material was cDNA or gDNA that came from T cells, B-cell-depleted T cells, or PBMCs.

Profiling relied on immunoSEQ multiplex PCR, and the TCRdb table lists in-frame clones only, not all of them. Of a few hundred thousand clones detected, roughly 86% appear once; the ten largest clones hold around 2.1%. The CDR3 sequence is 12 residues long. The germline V gene encodes CDR1 LNHDA and CDR2 SQIVND (reference sequence). The V end was cut by 8 bases, the J end by 6 bases, with 12 bases between. Sequenced input: peripheral blood. This chain links TRBV19 with TRBJ2-3; possible D gene TRBD1, 5 bases. The clonotype originates from a woman in her twenties or thirties who had recovered from COVID-19. In nucleotides, the CDR3 is TGTGCCAGTCGGCAGGGCCTGGATACGCAGTATTTT. Encoded protein: CASRQGLDTQYF. The entire variable domain, with the rest obtained from reference TRBV19 and TRBJ2-3, is as follows: DGGITQSPKYLFRKEGQNVTLSCEQNLNHDAMYWYRQDPGQGLRLIYYSQIVNDFQKGDIAEGYSVSREKKESFPLTVTSAQKNPTAFYLCASRQGLDTQYFGPGTRLTVL.